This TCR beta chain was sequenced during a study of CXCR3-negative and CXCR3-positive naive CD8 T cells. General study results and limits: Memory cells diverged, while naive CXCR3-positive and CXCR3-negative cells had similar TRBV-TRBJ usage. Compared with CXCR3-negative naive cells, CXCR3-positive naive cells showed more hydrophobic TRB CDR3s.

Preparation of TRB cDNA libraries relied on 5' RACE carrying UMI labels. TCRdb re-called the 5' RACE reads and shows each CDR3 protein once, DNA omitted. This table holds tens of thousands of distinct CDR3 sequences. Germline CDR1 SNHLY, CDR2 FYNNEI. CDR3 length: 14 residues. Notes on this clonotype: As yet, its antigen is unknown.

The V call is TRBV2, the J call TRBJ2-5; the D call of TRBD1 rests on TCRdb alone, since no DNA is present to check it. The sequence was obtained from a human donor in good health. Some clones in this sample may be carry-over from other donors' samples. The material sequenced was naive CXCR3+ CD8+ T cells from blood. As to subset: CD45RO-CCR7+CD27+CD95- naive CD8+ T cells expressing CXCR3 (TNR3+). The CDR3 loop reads CASRTGFVGETQYF. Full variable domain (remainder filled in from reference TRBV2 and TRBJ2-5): EPEVTQTPSHQVTQMGQEVILRCVPISNHLYFYWYRQILGQKVEFLVSFYNNEISEKSEIFDDQFSVERPDGSNFTLKIRSTKLEDSAMYFCASRTGFVGETQYFGPGTRLLVL.